This TCR beta chain was obtained from a study of CXCR3-negative and CXCR3-positive naive CD8 T cells (dated by TCRdb to about 2019). Notes on the research overall: Roughly 130 million TRB reads were obtained in total, roughly 1.5 +/- 0.3 million reads per library. For the TRBV-TRBJ cluster analysis, the naive subsets came from a handful of donors, while the memory cells came from 3 donors. Data from roughly eleven donors, pooled across two independent experiments, went into the diversity and physicochemical repertoire analyses.

Measured from the cysteine to the phenylalanine, the CDR3 is 17 residues long. DNA was not recorded. According to the germline V gene (reference sequence), CDR1 reads LNHNV and CDR2 reads YYDKDF. Findings and caveats that apply to the study as a whole: Because surface CD5, which is linked to self-reactivity in mice, was comparable between the naive subsets, TCR interaction strength was also inferred from the physicochemical properties of TRB CDR3s. Repertoire diversity was comparably high in both naive subsets but much lower in memory CD8+ T cells. TRB CDR3s from CXCR3-positive naive cells showed higher hydrophobicity (lower Kidera factor 4), lower energy, and higher strength and volume indices than CXCR3-negative naive cells. Because CXCR3 expression was partially decreased after cryopreservation, freshly isolated PBMCs were used for most assays. Naive CXCR3-negative and CXCR3-positive cells from the same donor showed similar TRBV-TRBJ usage, whereas memory cells showed distinct patterns.

For every CD8+ T cell subset, fewer than 350,000 cells were flow-sorted straight into RLT lysis buffer, and each subset was sorted in triplicate. To keep memory contaminants out, a stringent definition of naive CD8+ T cells was applied: CD45RO-CCR7+CD27+CD95-. Standard density gradient centrifugation was used to isolate peripheral blood mononuclear cells from buffy coats. A FACSAria III was used to flow-sort naive CD8+ T cells into CXCR3-negative and CXCR3-positive populations. Total RNA was extracted from sorted cells using an RNeasy Mini Kit. In regard to this clonotype: No antigen is known for it.

Sequencer: NextSeq 550. The Human TCR Profiling Kit (MiLaboratory) was used to prepare UMI-labeled 5' RACE TRB cDNA libraries. The full amount of extracted RNA was used for cDNA synthesis, and the full amount of resulting cDNA was used for PCR amplification. The libraries were made side by side, with each library going through the same number of PCR cycles. The published analysis was carried out like this. With a minimum of two reads required per UMI, MIGEC and MiXCR pulled out about 50,000 +/- 10,000 unique UMI-labeled TRB cDNA molecules from each library. Each library averaged about 38,000 +/- 11,000 functional in-frame TRB CDR3 nucleotide clonotypes without stop codons. After downsampling to 5000 UMI-labeled TRB molecules per sample, diversity metrics such as normalized Shannon-Wiener and Chao1 were calculated in VDJtools. VDJtools was used to calculate clonotype-size-weighted physicochemical properties of the central five CDR3 residues, namely interaction energy, strength, volume and Kidera factor 4. Through TCRdb reprocessing, the reads give one entry per CDR3 protein sequence; DNA is omitted. These V and J calls originate from TCRdb's pipeline instead of the authors' own analysis. This specimen's table enumerates around 60,000 distinct CDR3 sequences. The top ten clonotypes cover roughly 0.8% of the sample.

The sequence was obtained from a human donor in good health. Some clones in this sample may be carry-over from other donors' samples. Input material: naive CXCR3+ CD8+ T cells from blood. According to the study, the label for this sample's cell subset or site signals: CD45RO-CCR7+CD27+CD95- naive CD8+ T cells expressing CXCR3 (TNR3+). In this chain, TRBV15 is recombined with TRBJ2-2; the D call from TCRdb, TRBD1, cannot be confirmed without DNA. The CDR3 has the sequence CATSRASTVDGIGELFF.